This is a list of T cell receptor beta chains from one sample in a study of blood T cell repertoires in COVID-19. The data were produced by immunoSEQ multiplex PCR, yet TCRdb's version contains in-frame clones alone and is incomplete. The data show under 450,000 clones, approximately 88% seen once. Sequencing used peripheral blood. Source of these receptors: a woman aged 50 to 60 with COVID-19, enrolled during active disease. Both conserved end residues are part of each CDR3. D genes are given only for firm matches. Size is omitted from some rows. Given values are once, few, many or a class for expanded clones.

D gene	clone size	V gene	J gene	CDR3 DNA	CDR3 protein
TRBD1	NA	TRBV29-1	TRBJ1-5	TGCAGCGTTGGGGGACAGGGAGGGCAGCCCCAGCATTTT	CSVGGQGGQPQHF
NA	NA	TRBV6-5	TRBJ2-7	TGTGCCAGCAGGACAGTGGCCTACGAGCAGTACTTC	CASRTVAYEQYF
TRBD1	NA	TRBV2	TRBJ1-1	TGTGCCAGCAGTGTGGACAGGGGTAGGGAAGCTTTCTTT	CASSVDRGREAFF
NA	once	TRBV10-3	TRBJ2-3	TGTGCCATACAAACAGGGCGGACAGATACGCAGTATTTT	CAIQTGRTDTQYF
TRBD1	NA	TRBV2	TRBJ1-4	TGTGCCAGCAGTGTCCCCCCGGGACAGACGGGTCTAAATGAAAAACTGTTTTTT	CASSVPPGQTGLNEKLFF
TRBD2	NA	TRBV12-5	TRBJ2-7	TGTGCTAGTGGTTTACCTCTAGCGGGGGGGCTCTCCTACGAGCAGTACTTC	CASGLPLAGGLSYEQYF
TRBD2	NA	TRBV9	TRBJ2-5	TGTGCCAGCAGCTTCGGACTAGCGGGGGGTGGGGAGACCCAGTACTTC	CASSFGLAGGGETQYF
NA	NA	TRBV28	TRBJ1-5	TGTGCCAGCAGCCCGTTAACAGGGCGGAGCAATCAGCCCCAGCATTTT	CASSPLTGRSNQPQHF
TRBD2	NA	TRBV5-1	TRBJ2-2	TGCGCCAGCAGCTTGGGGACTAGCGGGGGCACCGGGGAGCTGTTTTTT	CASSLGTSGGTGELFF
NA	NA	TRBV12-3/TRBV12-4	TRBJ1-1	TGTGCCAGCAGTTCTGATCTAGGCACTGAAGCTTTCTTT	CASSSDLGTEAFF
TRBD1	NA	TRBV18	TRBJ1-2	TGTGCCAGCTCACCGACAGGGAAAGGCTACACCTTC	CASSPTGKGYTF
NA	NA	TRBV28	TRBJ1-5	TGTGCCAGCAGTTTGAACTGGAATCAGCCCCAGCATTTT	CASSLNWNQPQHF
NA	once	TRBV6-5	TRBJ1-2	TGTGCCAGCAGTTACTACCGGGGCTATGGCTACACCTTC	CASSYYRGYGYTF
TRBD2	NA	TRBV6-5	TRBJ2-1	TGTGCCATCAAGCGGGGATCACGGGATGAGCAGTTCTTC	CAIKRGSRDEQFF
NA	NA	TRBV5-1	TRBJ1-4	TGCGCCAGCAGCTCTGGACTGAATAATGAAAAACTGTTTTTT	CASSSGLNNEKLFF
NA	once	TRBV11-2	TRBJ1-3	TGTGCCAGCAGCTCCGGCGTCGGGGACACCATATATTTT	CASSSGVGDTIYF
TRBD2	NA	TRBV7-2	TRBJ2-3	TGTGCCAGCAGCTTCATAGCGGGGGCAGATACGCAGTATTTT	CASSFIAGADTQYF
NA	few	TRBV29-1	TRBJ1-1	TGCAGCGTTGACGGGGGGGGCACTGAAGCTTTCTTT	CSVDGGGTEAFF
NA	NA	TRBV5-6	TRBJ2-3	TGTGCCAGCAGCGTGGGACAGGTGGGAGGGGATACGCAGTATTTT	CASSVGQVGGDTQYF
NA	few	TRBV5-1	TRBJ1-5	TGCGCCAGCAGCCGGTCCGGGGTAGGGCAGCCCCAGCATTTT	CASSRSGVGQPQHF
NA	NA	TRBV28	TRBJ1-1	TGTGCCAGCAGTTTAGGAGATACAGCGGCTGAAGCTTTCTTT	CASSLGDTAAEAFF
NA	few	TRBV7-9	TRBJ1-6	TGTGCCAGCAGCTTAGAGCGGGGATCACCCCTCCACTTT	CASSLERGSPLHF
TRBD1	once	TRBV28	TRBJ2-7	TGTGCCAGCAGTTCCGGGACAGCCTTCTCCTACGAGCAGTACTTC	CASSSGTAFSYEQYF
NA	NA	TRBV19	TRBJ1-6	TGTGCCAGTAGTATAGATCTCAGAACCTATAATTCACCCCTCCACTTT	CASSIDLRTYNSPLHF
NA	NA	TRBV5-1	TRBJ1-1	TGCGCCAGCAGCTTGGGGGCAGGGAGGGCCTGGAGAACTGAAGCTTTCTTT	CASSLGAGRAWRTEAFF
NA	NA	TRBV7-9	TRBJ1-1	TGTGCCAGCAGCCCACGACTTGAGAACACTGAAGCTTTCTTT	CASSPRLENTEAFF
NA	few	TRBV3-1/TRBV3-2	TRBJ1-1	TGTGCCAGCAGCCAAGAAAGGGGCACTGAAGCTTTCTTT	CASSQERGTEAFF
NA	NA	TRBV9	TRBJ1-2	TGTGCCAGCAGCGTATTCCCAGGGGAGCGCCTTGCCTATGGCTACACCTTC	CASSVFPGERLAYGYTF
NA	NA	TRBV12-5	TRBJ1-4	TGTGCTAGTGGTTTGGTACATGGGCTAACAACTAATGAAAAACTGTTTTTT	CASGLVHGLTTNEKLFF
TRBD1	NA	TRBV6-4	TRBJ1-2	TGTGCCAGCAGTGCCACGGGACAGCTTAACTATGGCTACACCTTC	CASSATGQLNYGYTF
TRBD1	NA	TRBV5-6	TRBJ1-2	TGTGCCAGCAGCCGGGGGACAGGGGTCGGCTACACCTTC	CASSRGTGVGYTF
NA	NA	TRBV19	TRBJ1-2	TGTGCCAGTGGGGACACAGGGAACTATGGCTACACCTTC	CASGDTGNYGYTF
NA	NA	TRBV7-9	TRBJ1-1	TGTGCCAGCAGTCCGAGTCCCGGGACATCCATGAACACTGAAGCTTTCTTT	CASSPSPGTSMNTEAFF
TRBD2	NA	TRBV7-6	TRBJ2-2	TGTGCCAGCAGCTCTATAGCGGGGGGGAACACCGGGGAGCTGTTTTTT	CASSSIAGGNTGELFF
TRBD1	NA	TRBV5-1	TRBJ2-7	TGCGCCAGCAGTTCGCAGGGGGATCATTGGGACGAGCAGTACTTC	CASSSQGDHWDEQYF
TRBD1	NA	TRBV5-1	TRBJ2-1	TGCGCCAGCAGCTCGCTGGGGACAGGGGACAATGAGCAGTTCTTC	CASSSLGTGDNEQFF
TRBD1	once	TRBV3-1/TRBV3-2	TRBJ1-1	TGTGCCAGCAGCCCCCGGCGGGACAGGGGTAATGGCACTGAAGCTTTCTTT	CASSPRRDRGNGTEAFF
NA	NA	TRBV9	TRBJ1-1	TGTGCCAGCAGCGAGATGGGGGCCTCCTCTGAAGCTTTCTTT	CASSEMGASSEAFF
TRBD1	NA	TRBV18	TRBJ2-3	TGTGCCAGCTCAGCATCAGGACAGGGGACGGGAGATACGCAGTATTTT	CASSASGQGTGDTQYF
NA	NA	TRBV11-3	TRBJ2-2	TGTGCCAGCAGCTTAGAAACCGGGACATCCCCCGGGGAGCTGTTTTTT	CASSLETGTSPGELFF
TRBD1	NA	TRBV6-5	TRBJ2-2	TGTGCCAGCAAACGACAGGGGTGGGCCGGGGAGCTGTTTTTT	CASKRQGWAGELFF